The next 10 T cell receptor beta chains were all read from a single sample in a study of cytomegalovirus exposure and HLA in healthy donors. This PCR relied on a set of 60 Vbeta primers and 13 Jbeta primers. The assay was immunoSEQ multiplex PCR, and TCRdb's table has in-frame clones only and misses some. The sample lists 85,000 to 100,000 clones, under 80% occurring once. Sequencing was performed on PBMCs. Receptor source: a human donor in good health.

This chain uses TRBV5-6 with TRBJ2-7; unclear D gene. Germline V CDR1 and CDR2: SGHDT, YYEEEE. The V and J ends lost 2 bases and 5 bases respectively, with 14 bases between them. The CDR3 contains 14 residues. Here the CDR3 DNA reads TGTGCCAGCAGCTTCGATTCAGGTTTCGACGAGCAGTACTTC. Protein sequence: CASSFDSGFDEQYF.

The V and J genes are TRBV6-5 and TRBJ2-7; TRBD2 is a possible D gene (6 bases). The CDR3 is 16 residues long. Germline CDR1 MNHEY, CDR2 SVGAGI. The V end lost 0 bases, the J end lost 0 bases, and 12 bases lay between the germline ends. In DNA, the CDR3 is TGTGCCAGCAGTTACTCGTACGGGGGTAGCTCCTACGAGCAGTACTTC. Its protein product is CASSYSYGGSSYEQYF.

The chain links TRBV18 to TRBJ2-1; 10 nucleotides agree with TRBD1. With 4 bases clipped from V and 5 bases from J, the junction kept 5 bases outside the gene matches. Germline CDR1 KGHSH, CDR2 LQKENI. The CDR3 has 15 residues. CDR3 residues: CASSRRQGADNEQFF. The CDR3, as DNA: TGTGCCAGCTCACGACGACAGGGGGCGGACAATGAGCAGTTCTTC.

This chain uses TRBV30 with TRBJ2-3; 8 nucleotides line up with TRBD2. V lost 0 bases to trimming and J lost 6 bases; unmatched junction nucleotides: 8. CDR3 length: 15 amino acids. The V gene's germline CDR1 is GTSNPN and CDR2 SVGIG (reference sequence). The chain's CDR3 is CAWSVTAGVYDTQYF. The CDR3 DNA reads TGTGCCTGGAGTGTAACAGCGGGAGTTTATGATACGCAGTATTTT.

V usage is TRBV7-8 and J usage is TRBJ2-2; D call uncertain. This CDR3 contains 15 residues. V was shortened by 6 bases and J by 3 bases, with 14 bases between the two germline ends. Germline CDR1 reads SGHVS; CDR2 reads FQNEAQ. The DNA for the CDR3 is TGTGCCAGCAGTTCCGGCCGCGCGGACACCGGGGAGCTGTTTTTT. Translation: CASSSGRADTGELFF.

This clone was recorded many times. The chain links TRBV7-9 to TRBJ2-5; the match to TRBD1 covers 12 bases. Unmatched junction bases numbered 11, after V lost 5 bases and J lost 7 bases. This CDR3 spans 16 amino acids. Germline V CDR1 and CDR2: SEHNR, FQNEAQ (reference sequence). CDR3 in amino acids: CASSLPGQGAVGTQYF. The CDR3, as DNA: TGTGCCAGCAGCCTTCCGGGACAGGGGGCCGTGGGGACCCAGTACTTC.

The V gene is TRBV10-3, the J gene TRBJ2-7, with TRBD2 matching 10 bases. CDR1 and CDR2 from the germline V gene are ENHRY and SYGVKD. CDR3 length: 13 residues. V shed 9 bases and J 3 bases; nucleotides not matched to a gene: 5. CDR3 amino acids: CAMSGGENYEQYF. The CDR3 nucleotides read TGTGCCATGAGCGGGGGGGAGAACTACGAGCAGTACTTC.

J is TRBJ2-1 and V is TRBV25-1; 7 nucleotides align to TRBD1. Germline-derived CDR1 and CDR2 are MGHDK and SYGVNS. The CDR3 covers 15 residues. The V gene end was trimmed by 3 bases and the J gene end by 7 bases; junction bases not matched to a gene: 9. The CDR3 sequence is CASSDWQGDGNEQFF. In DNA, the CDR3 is TGTGCCAGCAGTGATTGGCAGGGGGACGGGAATGAGCAGTTCTTC.

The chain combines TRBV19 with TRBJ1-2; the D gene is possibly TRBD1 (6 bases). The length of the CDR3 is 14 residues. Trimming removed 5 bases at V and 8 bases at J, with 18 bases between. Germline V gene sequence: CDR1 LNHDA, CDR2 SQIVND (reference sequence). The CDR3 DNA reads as TGTGCCAGTAGTCCCCGGGACACCCACTGGGGCTACACCTTC. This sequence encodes CASSPRDTHWGYTF.

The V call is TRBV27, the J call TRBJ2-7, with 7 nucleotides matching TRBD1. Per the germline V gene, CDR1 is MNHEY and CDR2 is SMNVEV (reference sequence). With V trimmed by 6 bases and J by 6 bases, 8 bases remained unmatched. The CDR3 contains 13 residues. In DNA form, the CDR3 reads TGTGCCAGCAGGCAGACAGGGCTCGCCGAGCAGTACTTC. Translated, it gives CASRQTGLAEQYF.